This passage covers 9 T cell receptor beta chains from one sample sequenced in a study of T-cell memory formation after mild COVID-19. TCRdb itself ran the 5' RACE reads through MiXCR, one entry per CDR3 protein. Found here are approximately 500,000 distinct CDR3 sequences, roughly 23% of them singletons; the top ten hold about an eighth. Sequencing was carried out using PBMCs or a T cell subset sorted from them (not recorded which). Source of these receptors: an adult woman who had mild COVID-19 (a few samples of this study predate the infection). Cell type and time point are not known.

In this sample, this clonotype turned up a few times. The J gene is TRBJ1-1, the V gene TRBV18, with D unresolved. From germline, CDR1 is KGHSH and CDR2 LQKENI. CDR3 length: 12 residues. Trimming stripped 4 bases from V and 7 bases from J, with 10 bases between. The CDR3 DNA sequence: TGTGCCAGCTCACTGACACGGAATGAAGCTTTCTTT. Translating gives CASSLTRNEAFF.

The rearrangement uses TRBV27 and TRBJ1-6; D perhaps matches TRBD1 (6 bases). The CDR3 extends over 14 amino acids. Germline assignment: CDR1 MNHEY and CDR2 SMNVEV (reference sequence). Trimming stripped 3 bases from V and 10 bases from J, with 13 bases between. The CDR3 nucleotides are TGTGCCAGCAGTTTGGGACATCGGACGTCACCCCTCCACTTT. It yields the protein CASSLGHRTSPLHF.

This clonotype was seen a handful of times. J is TRBJ1-1 and V is TRBV12-3 or TRBV12-4; 8 bases map to TRBD1. J gave up 4 bases and V 5 bases, and 6 bases lay outside the gene matches. The CDR3 has 14 amino acids. The CDR3, as DNA: TGTGCCAGCAGTATCAGGGGGCTTGTCACTGAAGCTTTCTTT. Translating it yields CASSIRGLVTEAFF.

This clonotype appeared a single time. The chain employs TRBV3-1 and TRBJ1-2, with 7 bases identical to TRBD1. V shed 0 bases and J 4 bases; nucleotides not matched to a gene: 8. From germline, CDR1 is LGHDT and CDR2 YNNKEL (reference sequence). CDR3 length equals 16 residues. This chain's CDR3 is CASSQDVQGSGYGYTF. In DNA form, the CDR3 reads TGTGCCAGCAGCCAAGATGTACAGGGGTCTGGCTATGGCTACACCTTC.

The V gene is TRBV28, the J gene TRBJ2-2, with 10 bases fitting TRBD2. V was clipped by 7 bases and J by 4 bases; unmatched bases: 6. This CDR3 contains 15 residues. The germline V gene encodes CDR1 MDHEN and CDR2 SYDVKM. CDR3 DNA: TGTGCCAGCATCGAGCGGGAGGGGATCACCGGGGAGCTGTTTTTT. Translation: CASIEREGITGELFF.

The chain combines TRBV7-3 with TRBJ2-1, with 9 bases fitting TRBD1. The CDR3 is 16 residues long. CDR1 and CDR2 from the germline V gene are SGHTA and FQGTGA. The junction had 5 bases not matched to a gene; V was cut back by 2 bases and J by 3 bases. The CDR3 region is CASSLVWDRDYNEQFF. In DNA form, the CDR3 reads TGTGCCAGCAGCTTAGTGTGGGACAGGGACTACAATGAGCAGTTCTTC.

V gene TRBV10-3 combines with J gene TRBJ2-3; 7 bases agree with TRBD2. Per the germline V gene, CDR1 is ENHRY and CDR2 is SYGVKD. The CDR3 is 14 amino acids. Unmatched junction bases numbered 7, after V lost 3 bases and J lost 7 bases. The CDR3 DNA reads as TGTGCCATCAGTGAACCCGGGACTACAAATACGCAGTATTTT. Its translation is CAISEPGTTNTQYF.

V and J are TRBV25-1 and TRBJ2-1; D unresolved. Germline assignment: CDR1 MGHDK and CDR2 SYGVNS. The CDR3 extends over 12 amino acids. Trimming left V 5 bases short and J 8 bases short, with 10 bases between. The CDR3 sequence is CASSRIWDEQFF. The DNA for the CDR3 is TGTGCCAGCAGTAGAATATGGGATGAGCAGTTCTTC. The variable domain in full, completed from reference TRBV25-1 and TRBJ2-1, reads EADIYQTPRYLVIGTGKKITLECSQTMGHDKMYWYQQDPGMELHLIHYSYGVNSTEKGDLSSESTVSRIRTEHFPLTLESARPSHTSQYLCASSRIWDEQFFGPGTRLTVL.

The CDR3 sequence: CASSRGGLEEPQHF. The CDR3 DNA reads as TGCGCCAGCAGCCGGGGGGGGCTCGAGGAGCCCCAGCATTTT. The rearrangement joins TRBV5-1 to TRBJ1-5; possible D gene TRBD1, 6 bases. With 4 bases removed from V and 8 bases from J, the gap between germline ends came to 16 bases. The CDR3 covers 14 residues. Per the germline V gene, CDR1 is SGHRS and CDR2 is YFSETQ. Supplemented by reference TRBV5-1 and TRBJ1-5, the full variable domain reads KAGVTQTPRYLIKTRGQQVTLSCSPISGHRSVSWYQQTPGQGLQFLFEYFSETQRNKGNFPGRFSGRQFSNSRSEMNVSTLELGDSALYLCASSRGGLEEPQHFGDGTRLSIL.